The 32 T cell receptor beta chains in this list originate from one sample, sequenced in a study of blood T cell repertoires in COVID-19. Data came from immunoSEQ multiplex PCR; TCRdb stores just in-frame clones and leaves some out. The data contain roughly 670,000 clones, 80% to 90% of them singletons. The sequencing sample was made of peripheral blood. These receptors came from a woman between 18 and 30 years old with acute or convalescent COVID-19.

About this clone: Distinct nucleotide sequences in the sample also encode this CDR3. J is TRBJ1-2 and V is TRBV6-5; D perhaps matches TRBD1 (6 bases). V gave up 5 bases and J gave up 2 bases, with 9 bases separating them. In germline, CDR1 is MNHEY, CDR2 SVGAGI. CDR3 length: 13 amino acids. Written as DNA, the CDR3 is TGTGCCAGCAGTAGGACAGCCAACTATGGCTACACCTTC. Protein: CASSRTANYGYTF.

This chain connects TRBV5-1 to TRBJ1-2, with 7 bases identical to TRBD1. The CDR3 is 14 amino acids. CDR1 is SGHRS and CDR2 is YFSETQ in the germline V gene. The V and J ends lost 4 bases and 4 bases, in that order; junction bases with no gene match: 7. The DNA of the CDR3 is TGCGCCAGCAGCGGATCGGGACAGCCCTATGGCTACACCTTC. This translates into CASSGSGQPYGYTF.

This sequence joins TRBV6-2 or TRBV6-3 and TRBJ1-5, with a possible D match to TRBD1 (6 bases). The V and J ends lost 5 bases and 6 bases respectively, with 17 bases between them. Germline values: CDR1 MNHEY, CDR2 SVGEGT. This CDR3 comprises 15 residues. The CDR3 region is CASSRNREGGQPQHF. In DNA, the CDR3 is TGTGCCAGCAGTAGGAACAGGGAAGGGGGTCAGCCCCAGCATTTT.

This rearrangement joins TRBV10-3 to TRBJ1-4; 7 nucleotides line up with TRBD1. This CDR3 has 19 amino acids. Germline CDR1 reads ENHRY; CDR2 reads SYGVKD. Trimming took 7 bases from V and 0 from J; bases not matched to a gene: 17. CDR3 amino acids: CAITWDRGILTATNEKLFF. CDR3 coding DNA: TGTGCCATCACCTGGGACAGAGGTATCCTGACTGCAACTAATGAAAAACTGTTTTTT.

The chain is built from TRBV3-1 (or the pseudogene TRBV3-2) and TRBJ2-3; 8 nucleotides align to TRBD2. V gave up 4 bases and J gave up 6 bases; unmatched junction bases: 3. This CDR3 region has 13 residues. Germline V lookup: CDR1 LGHDT, CDR2 YNNKEL (reference sequence). The CDR3 spells CASSLSGVDTQYF. In DNA, the CDR3 is TGTGCCAGCAGCCTTAGCGGGGTGGATACGCAGTATTTT.

The chain is built from TRBV6-5 and TRBJ1-2; D is undetermined. The V gene's germline CDR1 is MNHEY and CDR2 SVGAGI. Trimming removed 9 bases at V and 4 bases at J, with 15 bases between. The CDR3 has 13 amino acids. This CDR3 reads CASRRSGGYGYTF. CDR3 DNA sequence: TGTGCCAGTCGTAGAAGTGGTGGCTATGGCTACACCTTC.

As regards this clone: The germline gene is not matched at one end of the junction; a read error may be the cause. This chain joins TRBV10-3 and TRBJ1-2; D is undetermined. Germline V gene lookup returns CDR1 ENHRY and CDR2 SYGVKD. This CDR3 is built from 11 residues. The CDR3 DNA reads as TGTGCCATCAGTGCGAACTATGGCTACGCCTTC. Its translation: CAISANYGYAF.

The chain uses TRBV6-5 and TRBJ1-1, with D tentatively TRBD1 (5 bases). The CDR3 sequence is 11 residues long. Trimming removed 6 bases from V and 5 bases from J, with 7 bases in between. Germline V CDR1 and CDR2: MNHEY, SVGAGI. CDR3 sequence: CASRGRTEAFF. DNA for the CDR3: TGTGCCAGCAGGGGGCGGACTGAAGCTTTCTTT.

The chain links TRBV5-1 to TRBJ2-7; possible D gene TRBD1, 6 bases. The CDR3 totals 14 residues. CDR1 is SGHRS and CDR2 is YFSETQ in the germline V gene. Trimming removed 4 bases at V and 5 bases at J, with 16 bases between. CDR3 in amino acids: CASSASDSPDEQYF. The CDR3 DNA reads as TGCGCCAGCAGCGCGTCGGACAGCCCCGACGAGCAGTACTTC.

The sample holds a few counts of this clone. V is TRBV30 and J is TRBJ1-4, with 7 bases aligning to TRBD1. This CDR3 comprises 12 residues. Losses at the gene ends were 3 bases for V and 7 bases for J; bases not matched to a gene: 2. From germline, CDR1 is GTSNPN and CDR2 SVGIG (reference sequence). DNA for the CDR3: TGTGCCTGGAGCGGGACAGCTGAAAAACTGTTTTTT. This encodes CAWSGTAEKLFF.

Written as DNA, the CDR3 is TGTGCCAGCAGCGAAAGAGGGGGTCCGAGCACCGGGGAGCTGTTTTTT. Its protein product is CASSERGGPSTGELFF. This chain links TRBV9 with TRBJ2-2; tentative D call: TRBD1 (6 bases). There are 16 residues in the CDR3. Germline V CDR1 and CDR2: SGDLS, YYNGEE. V was clipped by 3 bases and J by 4 bases, with 16 bases between them.

This clone was seen once. The rearrangement uses TRBV12-3 or TRBV12-4 and TRBJ2-2; the D is unclear. The CDR3 runs 12 residues. V was trimmed by 6 bases and J by 5 bases, leaving 7 bases between them. In DNA, the CDR3 is TGTGCCAGCAGCCCCAGAACCGGGGAGCTGTTTTTT. This encodes CASSPRTGELFF.

The CDR3 bases are TGTGCCAGCAGCTCGGGACTAGCTAGCACAGATACGCAGTATTTT. It specifies CASSSGLASTDTQYF. The rearrangement uses TRBV5-8 and TRBJ2-3, with 9 bases fitting TRBD2. This CDR3 has 15 amino acids. Germline loops: CDR1 SGHTS, CDR2 YDEGEE. Trimming at V came to 3 bases and at J to 0 bases, leaving 2 bases not matched to a gene.

This chain connects TRBV6-1 to TRBJ2-7; tentative D call: TRBD1 (6 bases). Germline values: CDR1 MNHNS, CDR2 SASEGT. V lost 3 bases to trimming and J lost 4 bases, with 19 bases between them. This CDR3 contains 16 residues. The CDR3 sequence is CASSERSRTAFYEQYF. The CDR3 region has the DNA TGTGCCAGCAGTGAGAGGTCTCGGACAGCCTTTTACGAGCAGTACTTC.

This clone was recorded a few times. This chain joins TRBV4-1 and TRBJ1-2; D not certain. Trimming stripped 3 bases from V and 4 bases from J, with 18 bases between. The CDR3 runs to 16 residues. Looked up from germline, CDR1 is MGHRA and CDR2 is YSYEKL. CDR3 nucleotides: TGCGCCAGCAGCCAGACGGTAGGAGAGAATTTCTATGGCTACACCTTC. Protein sequence: CASSQTVGENFYGYTF.

Here the CDR3 DNA reads TGTGCCAGCTCTAACTCCGGGACAGGGACGGATGGCTACACCTTC. It is translated as CASSNSGTGTDGYTF. This chain joins TRBV2 and TRBJ1-2, with TRBD1 identical over 9 bases. The germline CDR1 and CDR2 sequences are SNHLY and FYNNEI. This CDR3 has 15 amino acids. V lost 8 bases and J lost 6; bases outside the gene matches: 13.

This chain connects TRBV5-1 to TRBJ2-2; D is undetermined. Trimming removed 2 bases from V and 0 bases from J, with 5 bases in between. Germline V gene data show CDR1 as SGHRS and CDR2 as YFSETQ. This CDR3 is 14 amino acids long. The chain's CDR3 is CASSLTANTGELFF. The CDR3 DNA sequence: TGCGCCAGCAGCTTAACAGCGAACACCGGGGAGCTGTTTTTT.

V is TRBV10-3 and J is TRBJ1-1; TRBD1 matches at 10 bases. The trim removed 7 bases at V and 9 bases at J, leaving 8 bases unmatched. Germline V lookup: CDR1 ENHRY, CDR2 SYGVKD. The CDR3 contains 13 residues. The CDR3 loop is CAIMDRDRGKAFF. The CDR3 bases are TGTGCCATCATGGATAGGGACAGGGGCAAAGCTTTCTTT.

The V call is TRBV28, the J call TRBJ1-4, with 8 positions matching TRBD1. The CDR3 has 13 residues. Looked up from germline, CDR1 is MDHEN and CDR2 is SYDVKM. J gave up 6 bases and V 6 bases, and 3 bases lay outside the gene matches. The CDR3, as DNA: TGTGCCAGCAGGGACAGGGACCATGAAAAACTGTTTTTT. This codes for CASRDRDHEKLFF.

The rearrangement joins TRBV30 to TRBJ1-6; a possible D gene is TRBD1 (5 bases). Germline V gene lookup returns CDR1 GTSNPN and CDR2 SVGIG (reference sequence). This CDR3 spans 15 amino acids. The V end lost 2 bases, the J end lost 7 bases, and 15 bases lay between the germline ends. Here the CDR3 reads CAWSSGGIGNSPLHF. CDR3 bases: TGTGCCTGGAGTAGCGGGGGTATCGGGAATTCACCCCTCCACTTT.

V usage is TRBV5-4 and J usage is TRBJ2-5; TRBD1 matches at 8 bases. The CDR3 has 15 residues. CDR1 is SGHNT and CDR2 is YYREEE in the germline V gene (reference sequence). V lost 1 base to trimming and J lost 5 bases; unmatched junction nucleotides: 7. In nucleotides, the CDR3 is TGTGCCAGCAGCTTGCCCCAGGGGGCAACGGAGACCCAGTACTTC. This gives the protein CASSLPQGATETQYF.

The chain uses TRBV4-2 and TRBJ2-7; 7 bases are shared with TRBD1. CDR3 length: 15 residues. Germline lookup yields CDR1 LGHNA and CDR2 YNFKEQ. The J segment lost 4 bases and the V segment lost 1 base, leaving 7 bases of the junction unmatched. CDR3 protein: CASSQGKTGIYEQYF. The CDR3 DNA sequence: TGTGCCAGCAGCCAAGGAAAGACAGGGATTTACGAGCAGTACTTC.

The gene calls are TRBV3-1 (or the pseudogene TRBV3-2) and TRBJ2-3, with 9 nucleotides matching TRBD2. J was trimmed by 2 bases and V by 0 bases; bases with no gene match: 6. The V gene's germline CDR1 is LGHDT and CDR2 YNNKEL (reference sequence). The CDR3 extends over 17 amino acids. The DNA for the CDR3 is TGTGCCAGCAGCCAAGAGGGAGCGGGGGGCTACACAGATACGCAGTATTTT. Its translation: CASSQEGAGGYTDTQYF.

The chain is built from TRBV6-5 and TRBJ1-5; 11 nucleotides line up with TRBD1. The CDR3 is 15 residues long. CDR1 MNHEY and CDR2 SVGAGI come from the germline V gene. J gave up 8 bases and V 6 bases, and 9 bases lay outside the gene matches. The CDR3 DNA follows: TGTGCCAGCAGGTCAGGACAGGGGGCAGGGGAGCCCCAGCATTTT. This encodes CASRSGQGAGEPQHF.

V is TRBV3-1 (or the pseudogene TRBV3-2) and J is TRBJ1-2; TRBD1 matches 8 bases. The CDR3 is 17 residues long. J was trimmed by 0 bases and V by 1 base; bases with no gene match: 7. Per germline, CDR1 LGHDT and CDR2 YNNKEL (reference sequence). The DNA of the CDR3 is TGTGCCAGCAGCCAAGTACCGGGACAGGTTACTAACTATGGCTACACCTTC. The encoded protein is CASSQVPGQVTNYGYTF.

The chain combines TRBV27 with TRBJ1-1; tentative D call: TRBD1 (5 bases). CDR1 is MNHEY and CDR2 is SMNVEV in the germline V gene (reference sequence). This CDR3 comprises 14 residues. V was cut by 5 bases and J by 0 bases, with 10 bases left in between. The CDR3 nucleotides are TGTGCCAGCAGTGTTTCAGGGTTGAACACTGAAGCTTTCTTT. Protein product: CASSVSGLNTEAFF.

V usage is TRBV24-1 and J usage is TRBJ1-5; the D is unclear. Germline V gene sequence: CDR1 KGHDR, CDR2 SFDVKD. V lost 3 bases, J lost 2 bases, and 10 bases lay in between. The CDR3 is 15 amino acids. For the CDR3, the DNA is TGTGCCACCAGTGATCACGGTCCCGGCAATCAGCCCCAGCATTTT. Its translation: CATSDHGPGNQPQHF.

The chain recombines TRBV27 with TRBJ2-3, with D perhaps matching TRBD2 (6 bases). The CDR3 has 17 residues. Trimming shortened V by 6 bases and J by 0 bases, and 19 bases separated the two germline ends. Germline V gives CDR1 MNHEY, CDR2 SMNVEV (reference sequence). The DNA of the CDR3 is TGTGCCAGCAGACCCCTCCTAGCGAGCTCTAGCACAGATACGCAGTATTTT. Encoded protein: CASRPLLASSSTDTQYF.

The genes are TRBV14 and TRBJ1-6; D unclear. V was clipped by 6 bases and J by 6 bases, with 9 bases between them. The germline V gene encodes CDR1 SGHDN and CDR2 FVKESK. The CDR3 runs 13 residues. In DNA form, the CDR3 reads TGTGCCAGCAGGGCTGGACTTAATTCACCCCTCCACTTT. Translated: CASRAGLNSPLHF.

The V and J genes are TRBV5-6 and TRBJ1-1, with D unresolved. V gave up 5 bases and J gave up 2 bases, with 13 bases separating them. CDR1 and CDR2 (germline): SGHDT, YYEEEE. The CDR3 consists of 14 residues. CDR3 region: CASSLPTENTEAFF. The CDR3 nucleotides are TGTGCCAGCAGTTTGCCGACTGAAAACACTGAAGCTTTCTTT.

This chain connects TRBV27 to TRBJ1-1; D ambiguous. The CDR3 consists of 14 residues. CDR1 is MNHEY and CDR2 is SMNVEV in the germline V gene (reference sequence). The ends were cut back, 5 bases at V and 6 bases at J, with 16 bases in the middle. The DNA for the CDR3 is TGTGCCAGCAGTCCATTAGAGGAGTTATCTGAAGCTTTCTTT. Protein product: CASSPLEELSEAFF.

The chain joins TRBV5-5 to TRBJ2-2, with 7 nucleotides matching TRBD2. Per the germline V gene, CDR1 is SGHKS and CDR2 is YYEKEE (reference sequence). The CDR3 length is 16 residues. The junction had 15 bases not matched to a gene; V was cut back by 6 bases and J by 7 bases. The CDR3 is CASTLLGGNYVGELFF. In nucleotides, the CDR3 is TGTGCCAGCACCCTCCTCGGGGGGAACTATGTCGGGGAGCTGTTTTTT. Full variable domain (remainder filled in from reference TRBV5-5 and TRBJ2-2): DAGVTQSPTHLIKTRGQQVTLRCSPISGHKSVSWYQQVLGQGPQFIFQYYEKEERGRGNFPDRFSARQFPNYSSELNVNALLLGDSALYLCASTLLGGNYVGELFFGEGSRLTVL.